This TCR beta chain derives from a study of Ad26.COV2.S vaccination and SARS-CoV-2 variants. Study-level background: Ad26.COV2.S, an intramuscular injection, was given once or twice 56 days apart.

TCRdb's table, derived via immunoSEQ multiplex PCR, lists solely in-frame clones and lacks some. The data contain hundreds of thousands of clones, roughly 87% of them seen just once; the ten biggest clones take up 2.5% to 3%. This CDR3 has 17 amino acids. Trimming stripped 4 bases from V and 1 base from J, with 19 bases between. Germline V lookup: CDR1 MNHEY, CDR2 SVGEGT. Regarding treatment: roughly 19 received Ad26.COV2.S at low or high dose, single or two shots; 5 received placebo; per-sample allocation not given. Sampling was done on day 63 after the first vaccine or placebo injection. The donor was a Boston adult aged 18-55 years.

This receptor was taken from a person between 18 and 59 years old who received the Ad26.COV2.S COVID-19 vaccine or a placebo. This sequence joins TRBV6-2 or TRBV6-3 and TRBJ1-1; D possibly corresponds to TRBD1 (5 bases). The sequencing here drew on peripheral blood, taken in a trial of Ad26.COV2.S vaccine versus placebo. The CDR3 nucleotides read TGTGCCAGCAGTTTCCTTCAGGGTCCCCCTGGGAACACTGAAGCTTTCTTT. Translated, it gives CASSFLQGPPGNTEAFF.